The entry below gives a single T cell receptor (beta chain) sequence along with its context. The record originates from a study of T cell changes during pregnancy in multiple sclerosis. This table comes from immunoSEQ multiplex PCR, and its TCRdb copy is limited to in-frame clones, with some not included. The repertoire holds about 22,000 clones, with 91% as singletons. The receptor comes from a female donor in good health, enrolled as a control in a pregnancy study. Sequences were derived from CD4+ T cells from peripheral blood mononuclear cells, sampled in the third trimester of pregnancy.

The CDR3 sequence: CASSDGGGPRYEQYF. The CDR3 nucleotides are TGTGCCAGCAGCGACGGGGGAGGGCCACGTTACGAGCAGTACTTC. V gene TRBV5-4 combines with J gene TRBJ2-7, with 7 bases that match TRBD2. This CDR3 is 15 amino acids long. V lost 4 bases, J lost 4 bases, and 11 bases stayed unmatched. Germline values: CDR1 SGHNT, CDR2 YYREEE (reference sequence).